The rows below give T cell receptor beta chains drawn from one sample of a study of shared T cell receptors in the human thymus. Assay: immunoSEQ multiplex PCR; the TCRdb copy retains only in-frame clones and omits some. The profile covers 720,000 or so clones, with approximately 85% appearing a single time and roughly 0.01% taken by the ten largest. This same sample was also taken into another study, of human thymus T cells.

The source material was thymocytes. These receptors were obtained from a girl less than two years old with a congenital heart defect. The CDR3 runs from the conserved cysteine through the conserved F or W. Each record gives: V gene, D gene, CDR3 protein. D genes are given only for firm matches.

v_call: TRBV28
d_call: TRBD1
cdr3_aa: CASSPATITGESSNQPQHF

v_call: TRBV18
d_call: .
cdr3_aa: CASSPLLPDRSAYGYTF

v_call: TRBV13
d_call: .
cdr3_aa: CASHCRGTEAFF

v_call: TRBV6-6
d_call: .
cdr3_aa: CASRRTGSRRDTEAFF

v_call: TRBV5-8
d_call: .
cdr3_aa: CASSYGTKINRVGETQYF

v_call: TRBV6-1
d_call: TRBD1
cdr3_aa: CASSPWGTDNEKLFF

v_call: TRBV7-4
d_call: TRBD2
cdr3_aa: CASSLYSHGGGMTDTQYF

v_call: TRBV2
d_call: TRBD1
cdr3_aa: CASWRSRGHYGYTF

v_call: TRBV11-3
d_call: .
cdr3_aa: CASSLGQGDPHNEQFF

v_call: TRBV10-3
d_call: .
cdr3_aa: CATLRGENGYTF

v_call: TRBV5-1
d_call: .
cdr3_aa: CASSFPEGRGSTEAFF

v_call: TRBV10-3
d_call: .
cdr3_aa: CAISDVREAFF

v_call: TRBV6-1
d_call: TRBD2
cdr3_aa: CASSEARSGGTAGELFF

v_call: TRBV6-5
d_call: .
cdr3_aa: CASSYSGGAGTEAFF

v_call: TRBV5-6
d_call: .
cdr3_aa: CASSFIIGSGEEKNTIYF

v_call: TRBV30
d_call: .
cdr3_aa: CAWSDGVAYEQYF

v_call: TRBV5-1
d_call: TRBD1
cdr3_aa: CASSRGTGPSTDTQYF

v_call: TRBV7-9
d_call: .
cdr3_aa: CASTSESSRGVDTEAFF

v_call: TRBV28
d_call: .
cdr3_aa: CASSHDSMNTEAFF

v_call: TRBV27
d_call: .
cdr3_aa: CASSLLGSGTGLNEKLFF

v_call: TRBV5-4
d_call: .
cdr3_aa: CASSLNQGGGLLEAFF

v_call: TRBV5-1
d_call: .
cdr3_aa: CASSLGPTTGREETQYF

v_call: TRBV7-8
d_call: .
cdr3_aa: CASSRTAQGTTYEQYF

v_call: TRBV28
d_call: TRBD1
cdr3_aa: CASSPTQGKRGYTF

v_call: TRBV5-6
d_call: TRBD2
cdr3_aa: CASSLLLAGSSYEQYF

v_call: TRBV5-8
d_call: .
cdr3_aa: CASSICPSLEGYTF

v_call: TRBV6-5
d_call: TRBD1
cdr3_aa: CASSQNRGPYEQYF

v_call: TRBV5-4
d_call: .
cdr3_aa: CASSLGREALAYEQYF

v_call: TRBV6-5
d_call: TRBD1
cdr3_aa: CASSYQGPGGYEQFF

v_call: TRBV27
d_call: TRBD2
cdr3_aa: CASRISGGPTYEQYF

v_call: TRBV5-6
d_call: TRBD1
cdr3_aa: CASSSHTSQGEVSTYEQYF

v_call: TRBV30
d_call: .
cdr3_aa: CAWKGGEGDNEQFF

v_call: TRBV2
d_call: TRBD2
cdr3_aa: CASAWGGVTDTQYF

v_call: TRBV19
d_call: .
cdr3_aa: CASSISRQPQHF

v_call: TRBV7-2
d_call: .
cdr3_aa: CASSLLGAPFSYEQYF

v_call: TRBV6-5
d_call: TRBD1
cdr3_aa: CASSRRTGPSQPQHF

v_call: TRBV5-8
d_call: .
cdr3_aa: CASSLVSRQALAKNIQYF

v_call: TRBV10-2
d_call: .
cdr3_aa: CASRRADRTNYGYTF

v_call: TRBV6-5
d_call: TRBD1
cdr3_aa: CASSYSKRGHRPQHF

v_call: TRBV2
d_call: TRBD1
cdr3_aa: CASSEAPRQGGKNIQYF

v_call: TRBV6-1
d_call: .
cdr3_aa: CASSSLRGEAFF

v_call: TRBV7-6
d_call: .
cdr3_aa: CASSLATQVQGRIPTNEKLFF

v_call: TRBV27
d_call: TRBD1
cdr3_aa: CASSSAGQAPNQPQHF

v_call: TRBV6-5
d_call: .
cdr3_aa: CASRWSAIGTEAFF

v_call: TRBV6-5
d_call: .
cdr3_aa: CASSQGGMGSPLHF

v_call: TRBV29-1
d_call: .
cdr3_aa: CSDPGHLNTEAFF

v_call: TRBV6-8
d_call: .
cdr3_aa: CASSYTTGERHYGYTF

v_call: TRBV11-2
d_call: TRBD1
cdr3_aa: CASSLEGQGNTGELFF

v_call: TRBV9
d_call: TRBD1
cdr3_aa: CASSQDRGSYGYTF

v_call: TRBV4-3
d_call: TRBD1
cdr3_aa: CASSQAAQGDTGELFF

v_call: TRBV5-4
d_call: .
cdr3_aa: CASSKGRTNTEAFF

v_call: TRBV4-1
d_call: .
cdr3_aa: CASSHFLWGPNSGANVLTF

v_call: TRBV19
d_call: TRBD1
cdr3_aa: CASSILLDRDLYNEQFF

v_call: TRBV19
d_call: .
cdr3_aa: CASSMGEYGYTF